A selection of T cell receptor beta chains follows, all from one sample in a study of blood T cell repertoires in COVID-19. TCRdb's table, derived via immunoSEQ multiplex PCR, lists solely in-frame clones and lacks some. This table has tens of thousands of clones, over 65% appearing once. Specimen: peripheral blood. Receptors were obtained from a woman of 80 years or more with acute or convalescent COVID-19. Both conserved end residues are part of each CDR3. A D gene is named only where the DNA matches it firmly. Where a row states a size, it is once, few, many or the class of an expanded clone; other rows omit it.

D	V	size	J	DNA	CDR3
NA	TRBV27	NA	TRBJ2-3	TGTGCCAGCAGTTTATTGCTGACAGGTGGCGCAGATACGCAGTATTTT	CASSLLLTGGADTQYF
NA	TRBV11-2	once	TRBJ2-1	TGTGCCAGCAGCTTAGCGGGGACTTACAATGAGCAGTTCTTC	CASSLAGTYNEQFF
TRBD1	TRBV25-1	NA	TRBJ1-6	TGTGCCAGCAGTGGAGGGACAGGGGGGAGCTCCTATAATTCACCCCTCCACTTT	CASSGGTGGSSYNSPLHF
TRBD1	TRBV18	few	TRBJ1-3	TGTGCCAGCTCACCACTGTGGACAGGGGGCGGCTCTGGAAACACCATATATTTT	CASSPLWTGGGSGNTIYF
TRBD2	TRBV11-2	NA	TRBJ2-4	TGTGCCAGCAGCTTCGACGGGGGGAGAAGAGACATTCAGTACTTC	CASSFDGGRRDIQYF
TRBD1	TRBV27	NA	TRBJ2-1	TGTGCCAGCAGTTTATCGACAGGGGGCTCCTACAATGAGCAGTTCTTC	CASSLSTGGSYNEQFF
TRBD1	TRBV24-1	few	TRBJ2-1	TGTGCCACCAGTGACCCCGGGACAGGGTCGAATAATGAGCAGTTCTTC	CATSDPGTGSNNEQFF
TRBD1	TRBV5-1	NA	TRBJ2-5	TGCGCCAGCAGCTCATCTCCGGGACAGGGGGAGACCCAGTACTTC	CASSSSPGQGETQYF
TRBD2	TRBV7-6	NA	TRBJ2-2	TGTGCCAGCAGCTTAGCGCGGGCGGGAGCTGCCGAAGCGAACACCGGGGAGCTGTTTTTT	CASSLARAGAAEANTGELFF
NA	TRBV6-6	NA	TRBJ2-3	TGTGCCAGCACTTTGACAGATACGCAGTATTTT	CASTLTDTQYF
NA	TRBV4-1	NA	TRBJ1-3	TGCGCCAGCAGCCAAGTGCAGGGCAGCTCTGGAAACACCATATATTTT	CASSQVQGSSGNTIYF
NA	TRBV19	NA	TRBJ1-1	TGTGCCAGTAGCCACCGGGGGGGTGAAGCTTTCTTT	CASSHRGGEAFF
TRBD2	TRBV11-2	NA	TRBJ2-1	TGTGCCAGCAGCTTAGACGGACTAGCGGGAGGTCTCAGGGATGAGCAGTTCTTC	CASSLDGLAGGLRDEQFF
TRBD1	TRBV24-1	NA	TRBJ2-2	TGTGCCACCAGTGATTCGGCGACAGGGCGCACCGGGGAGCTGTTTTTT	CATSDSATGRTGELFF
TRBD1	TRBV5-4	few	TRBJ1-2	TGTGCCAGCAGCTTTCCGACCGGGACAGGGGCCGGAGGCTACACCTTC	CASSFPTGTGAGGYTF
NA	TRBV29-1	NA	TRBJ1-2	TGCAGCGCCCCAGGGTTAATTGAGGACGTCGGGGGTGGCTACACCTTC	CSAPGLIEDVGGGYTF
TRBD2	TRBV4-1	NA	TRBJ2-5	TGCGCCAGCAGCCAAGATCAAGAACGGGGGGGCCGAGAGACCCAGTACTTC	CASSQDQERGGRETQYF
NA	TRBV27	NA	TRBJ2-7	TGTGCCAGCAGTTTAGCCGGACAAAGGAGGGGCTACGAGCAGTACTTC	CASSLAGQRRGYEQYF
TRBD1	TRBV23-1	NA	TRBJ1-1	TGCGCCAGCAGTCAGAAAGGCTCCGTGACAGGGTCTGAAAACACTGAAGCTTTCTTT	CASSQKGSVTGSENTEAFF
TRBD1	TRBV19	few	TRBJ1-1	TGTGCCAGTATCCCGACAGGGTTGGGAACTGAAGCTTTCTTT	CASIPTGLGTEAFF
TRBD1	TRBV2	NA	TRBJ2-1	TGTGCCAGCAAAGGGACAGGGCACAATGAGCAGTTCTTC	CASKGTGHNEQFF
TRBD1	TRBV6-5	NA	TRBJ2-7	TGTGCCAGCACCCGGACAGGGGGCTACGAGCAGTACTTC	CASTRTGGYEQYF
TRBD1	TRBV19	NA	TRBJ1-5	TGTGCCAGCCTGCCTGGGACAGTTAGCAATCAGCCCCAGCATTTT	CASLPGTVSNQPQHF
NA	TRBV29-1	NA	TRBJ2-5	TGCAGCGAATCGACAGACCAAGAGACCCAGTACTTC	CSESTDQETQYF
TRBD2	TRBV7-3	NA	TRBJ2-3	TGTGCCAGCAGCCCTACTAGCGGGAGGGGAGATACGCAGTATTTT	CASSPTSGRGDTQYF